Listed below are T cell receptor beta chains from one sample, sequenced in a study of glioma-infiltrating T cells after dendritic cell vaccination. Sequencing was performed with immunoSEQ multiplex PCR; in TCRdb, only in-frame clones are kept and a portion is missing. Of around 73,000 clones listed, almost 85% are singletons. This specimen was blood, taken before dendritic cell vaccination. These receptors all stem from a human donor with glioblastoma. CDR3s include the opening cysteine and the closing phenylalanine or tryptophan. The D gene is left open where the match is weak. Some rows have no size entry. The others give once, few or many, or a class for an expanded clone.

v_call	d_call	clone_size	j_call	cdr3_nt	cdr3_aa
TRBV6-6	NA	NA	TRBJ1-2	TGTGCCAGCAGTTACGGGGAGGAGATTCACTATGGCTACACCTTC	CASSYGEEIHYGYTF
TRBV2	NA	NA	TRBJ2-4	TGTGCCAGCGGCAGGGGTCCCAAAAACATTCAGTACTTC	CASGRGPKNIQYF
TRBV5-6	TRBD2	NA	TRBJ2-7	TGTGCCAGCAGCGTTGGGGAGGGTTGGGAGCAGTACTTC	CASSVGEGWEQYF
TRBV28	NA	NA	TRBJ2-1	TGTGCCAGCAGTTTTCAGGGTAGGAGCTCCTACAATGAGCAGTTCTTC	CASSFQGRSSYNEQFF
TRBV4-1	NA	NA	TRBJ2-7	TGCGCCAGCAGCCAAAAACTCGACAGTGGCGGTTCCTACGAGCAGTACTTC	CASSQKLDSGGSYEQYF
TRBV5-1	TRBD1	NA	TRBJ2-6	TGCGCCAGCAGCTTGGGGGACAGGGGCTTCTCTGGGGCCAACGTCCTGACTTTC	CASSLGDRGFSGANVLTF
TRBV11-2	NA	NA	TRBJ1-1	TGTGCCAGCAGCCAGACACTTGAAGCTTTCTTT	CASSQTLEAFF
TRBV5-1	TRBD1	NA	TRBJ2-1	TGCGCCAGCAGGACGACAGGGATCTCCTACAATGAGCAGTTCTTC	CASRTTGISYNEQFF
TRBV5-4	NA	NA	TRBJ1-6	TGTGCCAGCAGCTTGGGTGGCAGGGAGGATAATTCACCCCTCCACTTT	CASSLGGREDNSPLHF
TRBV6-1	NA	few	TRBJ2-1	TGTGCCAGCAGTCCGGGAAGCTCCTACAATGAGCAGTTCTTC	CASSPGSSYNEQFF
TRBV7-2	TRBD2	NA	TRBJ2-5	TGTGCCAGCAGGAGGACTAGCGGGGATTTGGAGACCCAGTACTTC	CASRRTSGDLETQYF
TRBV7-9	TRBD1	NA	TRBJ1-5	TGTGCCAGCAGCACGGTCGGGACAGGGGGAAGCAATCAGCCCCAGCATTTT	CASSTVGTGGSNQPQHF
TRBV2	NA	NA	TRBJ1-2	TGTGCCAGCAGTTTAGGGGAAGGCTACACCTTC	CASSLGEGYTF
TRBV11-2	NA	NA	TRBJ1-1	TGTGCCAGCAGCTTAGTGCCCCGGGACAATAAGCCTGAAGCTTTCTTT	CASSLVPRDNKPEAFF
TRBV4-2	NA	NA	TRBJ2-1	TGTGCCAGCAGCCAAGTGTCTAGCGCACAGCAGCATTACAATGAGCAGTTCTTC	CASSQVSSAQQHYNEQFF
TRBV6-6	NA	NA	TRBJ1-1	TGTGCCAGCAGGTACAGCCCTGAAGCTTTCTTT	CASRYSPEAFF
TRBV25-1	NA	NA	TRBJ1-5	TGTGCCAGCACCCCAGGAGGTAATCAGCCCCAGCATTTT	CASTPGGNQPQHF
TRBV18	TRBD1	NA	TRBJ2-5	TGTGCCAGCCAACCCCAGGACAGGGGGTTAGGAGTGGACCAGTACTTC	CASQPQDRGLGVDQYF
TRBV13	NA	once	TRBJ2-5	TGTGCCAGCAGCTTAGGCGCGGGGCAAGAGACCCAGTACTTC	CASSLGAGQETQYF
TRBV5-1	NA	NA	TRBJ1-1	TGCGCCAGCAGCTTAGAGGGAAATATGAACACTGAAGCTTTCTTT	CASSLEGNMNTEAFF
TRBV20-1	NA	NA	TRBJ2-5	TGCAGTGCTAGTACAGAAGAGACCCAGTACTTC	CSASTEETQYF
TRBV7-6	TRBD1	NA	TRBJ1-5	TGTGCCAGCAGCGAACAGGGGAGGCAGCCCCAGCATTTT	CASSEQGRQPQHF
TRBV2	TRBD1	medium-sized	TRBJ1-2	TGTGCCAGCAGTGCCCCGGGACAGGGCTATGGCTACACCTTC	CASSAPGQGYGYTF
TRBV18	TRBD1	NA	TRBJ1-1	TGTGCCAGCTCACCGAGACAGGGTACCTTGAACACTGAAGCTTTCTTT	CASSPRQGTLNTEAFF
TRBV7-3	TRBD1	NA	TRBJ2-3	TGTGCCAGCAGCTTTTTACAGGGGGACAAGCAGTATTTT	CASSFLQGDKQYF
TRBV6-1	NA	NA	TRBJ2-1	TGTGCCAGCAGCCAACAATGGAATGAGCAGTTCTTC	CASSQQWNEQFF
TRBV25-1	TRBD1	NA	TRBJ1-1	TGTGCCAGCACTACAGGGGGTAGGACTGAAGCTTTCTTT	CASTTGGRTEAFF
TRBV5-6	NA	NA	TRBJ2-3	TGTGCCAGCAGCTTGGCCGCAGATACGCAGTATTTT	CASSLAADTQYF
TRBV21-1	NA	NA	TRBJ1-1	TGTGCCAGCAGCCCTCGGGACAGGGGGCTTATGAACACTGAAGCTTTCTTT	CASSPRDRGLMNTEAFF
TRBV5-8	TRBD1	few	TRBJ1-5	TGTGCCAGCCTGACCGGGACAGGGAGGAATCAGCCCCAGCATTTT	CASLTGTGRNQPQHF
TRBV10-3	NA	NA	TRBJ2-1	TGTGCCTCCGCAGAATCGGGCAATGAGCAGTTCTTC	CASAESGNEQFF
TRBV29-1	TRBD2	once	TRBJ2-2	TGCAGCGCCTCGGGAGGCACGAACACCGGGGAGCTGTTTTTT	CSASGGTNTGELFF
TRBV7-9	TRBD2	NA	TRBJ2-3	TGTGCCAGCAGCTTCGGACTAGCGGGAGGTTCAGATACGCAGTATTTT	CASSFGLAGGSDTQYF
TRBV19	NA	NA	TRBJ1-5	TGTGCCAGCCGGTGGGGTGCGGGAAATCAGCCCCAGCATTTT	CASRWGAGNQPQHF
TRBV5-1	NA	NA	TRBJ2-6	TGCGCCAGCAGCTTCCGGGAAGCCGGGGCCAACGTCCTGACTTTC	CASSFREAGANVLTF
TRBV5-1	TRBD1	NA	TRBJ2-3	TGCGCCAGCGGCCACCCCCTGGACAGGGCGGCGCAGTATTTT	CASGHPLDRAAQYF
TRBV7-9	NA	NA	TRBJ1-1	TGTGCCAGCGGTCGGGAGAACACTGAAGCTTTCTTT	CASGRENTEAFF
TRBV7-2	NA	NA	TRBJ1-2	TGTGCCAGCAGCTTAGAGGGCAGGGCTCATGGCTACACCTTC	CASSLEGRAHGYTF
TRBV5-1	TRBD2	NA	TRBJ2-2	TGCGCCAGCAGCTTTGGAAGCGGGAGCGGCACCGGGGAGCTGTTTTTT	CASSFGSGSGTGELFF
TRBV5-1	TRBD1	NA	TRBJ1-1	TGCGCCAGCAGCTCGGGACAGCTAGACACTGAAGCTTTCTTT	CASSSGQLDTEAFF
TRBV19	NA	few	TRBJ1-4	TGTGCCAGTAGTATAGTGAAAGGACAGCATAATGAAAAACTGTTTTTT	CASSIVKGQHNEKLFF
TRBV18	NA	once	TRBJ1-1	TGTGCCAGCTCACCACACAAGCGGGCAGCCCCTCGTGAAGCTTTCTTT	CASSPHKRAAPREAFF
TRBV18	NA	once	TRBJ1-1	TGTGCCAGCTCCCTCGGGGTGAACACTGAAGCTTTCTTT	CASSLGVNTEAFF
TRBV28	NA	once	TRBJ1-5	TGTGCCAACGCACAGGGAAACAATCAGCCCCAGCATTTT	CANAQGNNQPQHF
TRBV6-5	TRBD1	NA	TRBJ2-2	TGTGCCAGCAGAGGAGCGACAGGGGGCACCGGGGAGCTGTTTTTT	CASRGATGGTGELFF
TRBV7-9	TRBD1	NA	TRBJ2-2	TGTGCCAGCAGCTTAGTGGTGGCAGGGGGCTTCCGGGCCGGGGAGCTGTTTTTT	CASSLVVAGGFRAGELFF
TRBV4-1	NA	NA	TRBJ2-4	TGCGCCAGCAGCGAAGACATGGGGGGTAGGTTGGCCAAAAACATTCAGTACTTC	CASSEDMGGRLAKNIQYF
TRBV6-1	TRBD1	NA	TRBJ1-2	TGTGCCAGCAGCCAGGGGGCAGGAGGGTATGGCTACACCTTC	CASSQGAGGYGYTF
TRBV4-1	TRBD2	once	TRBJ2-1	TGCGCCAGCCGGGGAGCGGGGGGCAATGAGCAGTTCTTC	CASRGAGGNEQFF
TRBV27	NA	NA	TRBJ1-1	TGTGCCAGCAGTTTGACAGAACAAACTGAAGCTTTCTTT	CASSLTEQTEAFF
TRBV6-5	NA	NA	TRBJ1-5	TGTGCCAGCAGTCCACAGGGTAGGAGTCAGCCCCAGCATTTT	CASSPQGRSQPQHF
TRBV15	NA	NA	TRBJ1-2	TGTGCCACCAGCAGAGTAGGAGATACTAACTATGGCTACACCTTC	CATSRVGDTNYGYTF
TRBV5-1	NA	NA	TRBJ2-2	TGCGCCAGCAGCTTAACAAGCCAACAGGGACGAACCGGGGAGCTGTTTTTT	CASSLTSQQGRTGELFF
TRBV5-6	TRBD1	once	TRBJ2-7	TGTGCCAGCAGCTTGGCAGGGACAGGAACGGGGGAGCAGTACTTC	CASSLAGTGTGEQYF
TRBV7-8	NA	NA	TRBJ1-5	TGTGCCAGTGGACAGAGTCATAGCAATCAGCCCCAGCATTTT	CASGQSHSNQPQHF